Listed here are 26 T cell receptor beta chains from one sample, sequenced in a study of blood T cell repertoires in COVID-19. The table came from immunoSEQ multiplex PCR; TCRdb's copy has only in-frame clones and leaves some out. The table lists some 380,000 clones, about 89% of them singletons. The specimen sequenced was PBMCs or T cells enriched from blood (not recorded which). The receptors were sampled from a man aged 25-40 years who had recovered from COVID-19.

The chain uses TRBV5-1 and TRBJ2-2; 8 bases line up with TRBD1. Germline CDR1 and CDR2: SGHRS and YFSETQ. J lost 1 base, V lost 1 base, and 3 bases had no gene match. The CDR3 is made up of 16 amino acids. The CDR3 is CASSLNGQGNTGELFF. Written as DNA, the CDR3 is TGCGCCAGCAGCTTGAATGGACAGGGGAACACCGGGGAGCTGTTTTTT.

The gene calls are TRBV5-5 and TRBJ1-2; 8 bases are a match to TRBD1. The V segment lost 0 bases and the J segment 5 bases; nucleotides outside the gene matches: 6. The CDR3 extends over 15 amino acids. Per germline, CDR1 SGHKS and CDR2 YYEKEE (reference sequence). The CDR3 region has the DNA TGTGCCAGCAGCTTGGTCCCGACAGGGGATTATGGCTACACCTTC. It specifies CASSLVPTGDYGYTF.

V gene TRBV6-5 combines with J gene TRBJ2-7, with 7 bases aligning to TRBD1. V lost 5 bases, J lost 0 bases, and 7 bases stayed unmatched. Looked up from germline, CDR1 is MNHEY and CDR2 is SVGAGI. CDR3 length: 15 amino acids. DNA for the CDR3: TGTGCCAGCAGTCGAACCGGGACAGACTCCTACGAGCAGTACTTC. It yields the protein CASSRTGTDSYEQYF.

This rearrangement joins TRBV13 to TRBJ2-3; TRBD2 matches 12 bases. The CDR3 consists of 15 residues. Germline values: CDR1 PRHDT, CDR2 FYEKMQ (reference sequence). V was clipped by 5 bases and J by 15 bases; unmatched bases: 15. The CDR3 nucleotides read TGTGCCAGCAGCCCTCGACTAGCGGGGGAGACGACTACATATTTT. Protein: CASSPRLAGETTTYF.

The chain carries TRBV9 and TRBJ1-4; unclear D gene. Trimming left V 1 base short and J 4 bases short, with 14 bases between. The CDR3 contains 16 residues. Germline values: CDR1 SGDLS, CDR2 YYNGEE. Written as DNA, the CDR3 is TGTGCCAGCAGCGTAAGTCCCGCAGGTTATAATGAAAAACTGTTTTTT. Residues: CASSVSPAGYNEKLFF.

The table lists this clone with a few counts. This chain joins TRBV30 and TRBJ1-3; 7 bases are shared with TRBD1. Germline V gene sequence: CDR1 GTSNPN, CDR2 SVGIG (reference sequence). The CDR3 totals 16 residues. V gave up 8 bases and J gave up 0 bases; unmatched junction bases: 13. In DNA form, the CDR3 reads TGTGCCCTGACCCTACGACAGGGTTACTCTGGAAACACCATATATTTT. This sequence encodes CALTLRQGYSGNTIYF.

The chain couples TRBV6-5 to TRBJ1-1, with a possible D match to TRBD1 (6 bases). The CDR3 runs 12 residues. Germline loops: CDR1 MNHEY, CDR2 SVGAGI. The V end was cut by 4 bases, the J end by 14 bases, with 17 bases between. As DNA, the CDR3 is TGTGCCAGCAGTTCGGCACAGGGCTCGTCGTTCTTT. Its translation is CASSSAQGSSFF.

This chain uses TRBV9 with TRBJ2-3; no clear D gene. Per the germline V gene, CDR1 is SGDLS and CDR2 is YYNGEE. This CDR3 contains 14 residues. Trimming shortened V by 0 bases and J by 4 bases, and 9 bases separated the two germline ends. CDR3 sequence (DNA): TGTGCCAGCAGCGTAGGCTCCCCGGCAGATACGCAGTATTTT. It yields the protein CASSVGSPADTQYF.

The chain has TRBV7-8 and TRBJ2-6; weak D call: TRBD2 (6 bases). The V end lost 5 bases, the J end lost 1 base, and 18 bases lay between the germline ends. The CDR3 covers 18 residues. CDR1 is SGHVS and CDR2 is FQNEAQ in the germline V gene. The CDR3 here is CASSRRTGSRSGANVLTF. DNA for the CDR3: TGTGCCAGCAGCCGGAGGACCGGGAGTCGTTCTGGGGCCAACGTCCTGACTTTC.

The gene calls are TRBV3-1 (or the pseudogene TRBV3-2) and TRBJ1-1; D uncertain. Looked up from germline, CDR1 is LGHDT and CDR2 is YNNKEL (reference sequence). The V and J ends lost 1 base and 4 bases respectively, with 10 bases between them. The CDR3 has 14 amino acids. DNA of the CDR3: TGTGCCAGCAGCCAAGGGACGGGAAGCACTGAAGCTTTCTTT. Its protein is CASSQGTGSTEAFF.

For the CDR3, the DNA is TGTGCCAGCAGTGGGACACCGAGCTCCTACGAGCAGTACTTC. Translation gives CASSGTPSSYEQYF. The chain joins TRBV28 to TRBJ2-7; D might be TRBD1 (6 bases). The CDR3 consists of 14 residues. Germline values: CDR1 MDHEN, CDR2 SYDVKM. Trimming removed 5 bases from V and 0 bases from J, with 11 bases in between.

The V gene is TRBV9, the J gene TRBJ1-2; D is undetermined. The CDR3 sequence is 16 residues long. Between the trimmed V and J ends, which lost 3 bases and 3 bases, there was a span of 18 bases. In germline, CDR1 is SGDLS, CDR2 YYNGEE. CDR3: CASSALEWRRDYGYTF. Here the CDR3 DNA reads TGTGCCAGCAGCGCACTAGAATGGCGGAGAGACTATGGCTACACCTTC. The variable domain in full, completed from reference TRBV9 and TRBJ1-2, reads DSGVTQTPKHLITATGQRVTLRCSPRSGDLSVYWYQQSLDQGLQFLIQYYNGEERAKGNILERFSAQQFPDLHSELNLSSLELGDSALYFCASSALEWRRDYGYTFGSGTRLTVV.

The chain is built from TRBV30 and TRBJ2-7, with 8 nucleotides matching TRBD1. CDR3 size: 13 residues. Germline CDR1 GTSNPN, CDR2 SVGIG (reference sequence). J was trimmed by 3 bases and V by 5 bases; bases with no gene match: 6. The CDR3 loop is CAWDRDRGYEQYF. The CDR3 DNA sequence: TGTGCCTGGGATCGTGACAGGGGCTACGAGCAGTACTTC.

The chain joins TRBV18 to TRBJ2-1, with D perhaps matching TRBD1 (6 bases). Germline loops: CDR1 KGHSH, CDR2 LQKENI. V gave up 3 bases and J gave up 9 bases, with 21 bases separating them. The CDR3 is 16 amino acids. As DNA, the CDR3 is TGTGCCAGCTCACCTTACATCTCCGCAGGGGTGGGTGAGCAGTTCTTC. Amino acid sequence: CASSPYISAGVGEQFF.

The DNA of the CDR3 is TGTGCCAGCAGTTTTTTCGACAGGCCCTACGAGCAGTACTTC. Protein: CASSFFDRPYEQYF. This chain connects TRBV28 to TRBJ2-7, with a possible D match to TRBD1 (6 bases). V lost 3 bases and J lost 2, with 11 bases in between. The germline V gene encodes CDR1 MDHEN and CDR2 SYDVKM. The CDR3 runs 14 residues.

The CDR3 protein is CASSPLGTGPYNEQFF. The CDR3 nucleotides are TGTGCCAGCTCACCTCTTGGGACAGGGCCCTACAATGAGCAGTTCTTC. The J gene is TRBJ2-1, the V gene TRBV18; 9 positions match TRBD1. With 3 bases clipped from V and 2 bases from J, the junction kept 5 bases outside the gene matches. Germline loops: CDR1 KGHSH, CDR2 LQKENI. The CDR3 covers 16 residues.

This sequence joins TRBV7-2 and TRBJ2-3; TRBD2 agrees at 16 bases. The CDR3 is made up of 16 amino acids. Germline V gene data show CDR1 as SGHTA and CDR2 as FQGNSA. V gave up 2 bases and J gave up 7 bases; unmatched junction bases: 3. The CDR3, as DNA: TGTGCCAGCAGCTTACCGGGACTAGCGGGGGGGAATACGCAGTATTTT. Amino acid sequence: CASSLPGLAGGNTQYF.

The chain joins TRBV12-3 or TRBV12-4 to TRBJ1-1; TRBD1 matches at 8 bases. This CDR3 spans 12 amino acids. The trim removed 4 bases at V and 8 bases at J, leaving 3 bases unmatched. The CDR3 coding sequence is TGTGCCAGCAGTTCATGGACAGGGGAAGCTTTCTTT. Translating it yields CASSSWTGEAFF.

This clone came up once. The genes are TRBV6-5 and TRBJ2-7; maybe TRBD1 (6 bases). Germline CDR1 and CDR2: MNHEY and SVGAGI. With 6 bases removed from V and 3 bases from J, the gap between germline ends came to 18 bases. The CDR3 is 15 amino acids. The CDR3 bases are TGTGCCAGCAGCCACAGACTGGACAGTCTCTACGAGCAGTACTTC. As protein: CASSHRLDSLYEQYF.

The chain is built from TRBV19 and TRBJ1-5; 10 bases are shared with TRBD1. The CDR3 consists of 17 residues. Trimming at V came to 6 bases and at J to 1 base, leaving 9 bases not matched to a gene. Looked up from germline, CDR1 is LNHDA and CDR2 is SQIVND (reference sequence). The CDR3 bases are TGTGCCAGTAGCCCTAAGGACAGGGGGACGAGCAATCAGCCCCAGCATTTT. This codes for CASSPKDRGTSNQPQHF.

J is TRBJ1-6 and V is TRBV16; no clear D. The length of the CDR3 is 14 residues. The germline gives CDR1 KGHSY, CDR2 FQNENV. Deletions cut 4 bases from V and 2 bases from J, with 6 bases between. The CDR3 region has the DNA TGTGCCAGCAGCCCTGTCGCCTATAATTCACCCCTCCACTTT. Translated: CASSPVAYNSPLHF.

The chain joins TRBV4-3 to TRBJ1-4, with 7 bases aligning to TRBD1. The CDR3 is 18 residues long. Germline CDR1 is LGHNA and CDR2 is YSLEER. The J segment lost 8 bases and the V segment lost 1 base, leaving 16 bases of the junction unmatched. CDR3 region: CASSQGVLRDRWGEKLFF. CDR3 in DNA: TGCGCCAGCAGCCAAGGAGTTCTCCGGGACAGATGGGGGGAAAAACTGTTTTTT.

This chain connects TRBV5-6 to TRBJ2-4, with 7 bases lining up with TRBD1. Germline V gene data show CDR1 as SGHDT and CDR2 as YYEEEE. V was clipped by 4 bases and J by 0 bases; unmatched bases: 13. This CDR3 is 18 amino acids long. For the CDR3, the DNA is TGTGCCAGCAGCCTTTCAGGGGGTTTCTTACTAGCCAAAAACATTCAGTACTTC. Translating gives CASSLSGGFLLAKNIQYF.

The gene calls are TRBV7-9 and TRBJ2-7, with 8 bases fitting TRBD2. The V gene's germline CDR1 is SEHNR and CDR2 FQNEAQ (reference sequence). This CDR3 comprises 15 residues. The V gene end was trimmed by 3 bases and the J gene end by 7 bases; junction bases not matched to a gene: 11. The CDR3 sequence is CASSLWGGGPEEQYF. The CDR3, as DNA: TGTGCCAGCAGCTTGTGGGGCGGGGGGCCAGAGGAGCAGTACTTC.

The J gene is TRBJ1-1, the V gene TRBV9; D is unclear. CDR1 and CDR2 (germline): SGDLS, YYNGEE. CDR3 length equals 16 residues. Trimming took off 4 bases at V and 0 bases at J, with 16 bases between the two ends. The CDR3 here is CASSPGIWPLNTEAFF. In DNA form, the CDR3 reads TGTGCCAGCAGCCCGGGGATCTGGCCATTGAACACTGAAGCTTTCTTT.

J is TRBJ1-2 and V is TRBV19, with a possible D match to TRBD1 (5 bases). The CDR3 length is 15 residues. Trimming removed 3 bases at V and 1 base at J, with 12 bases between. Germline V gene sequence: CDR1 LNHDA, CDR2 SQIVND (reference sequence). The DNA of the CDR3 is TGTGCCAGTAGTATTCGCAGGGAAGGTAACTATGGCTACACCTTC. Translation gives CASSIRREGNYGYTF.